This T cell receptor (beta chain) was sequenced during a study of T-cell reconstitution after alpha-beta-depleted transplantation in children. Turning to this clonotype: Its antigen remains unknown.

With V trimmed by 4 bases and J by 7 bases, 4 bases remained unmatched. The CDR3 is 13 residues long. Looked up from germline, CDR1 is MNHNS and CDR2 is SASEGT. For TCRbeta, the library was prepared with unique molecular identifiers. TCRdb analysed the PCR reads with MiXCR anew, one entry per CDR3 protein. The sample has 95,000 to 120,000 distinct CDR3 sequences, roughly 6.1% seen once. The study's findings and limits: The main origin of T-cell counts and diversity one year after transplant was newly produced T cells. In patients about two months after transplant, alpha-beta T cells reportedly arose from several hundred expanded graft clones.

Sequenced material: PBMCs, mostly from graft donor cells, taken 360 days after TCRalphabeta/CD19-depleted stem cell transplant. This sequence joins TRBV6-1 and TRBJ2-1, with TRBD1 matching 7 bases. This receptor was obtained from a male patient between 2 and 9 years old who had a stem cell transplant for acute lymphoblastic leukemia, so the T cells may come from the graft donor. This chain's CDR3 is CASSGQGWNEQFF. CDR3 coding DNA: TGTGCCAGCAGTGGACAGGGTTGGAATGAGCAGTTCTTC.